This is a list of T cell receptor beta chains from one sample in a study of T cell responses to AZD1222 COVID-19 vaccine. Using immunoSEQ multiplex PCR, the repertoire was profiled, and TCRdb retains in-frame clones only, with some absent. The table has just under 80,000 clones, about 92% seen once. Sequencing used peripheral blood, obtained 28 days after the second AZD1222 dose. All receptors come from an adult who received the AZD1222 COVID-19 vaccine. The CDR3 runs from the conserved cysteine through the conserved F or W.

J | length | V | CDR3
TRBJ2-7 | 18 | TRBV7-2 | CASSLAQGGTTASYEQYF
TRBJ1-2 | 15 | TRBV24-1 | CATSDYGRANYGYTF
TRBJ2-7 | 15 | TRBV7-6 | CASSLETSGNNEQYF
TRBJ2-7 | 20 | TRBV5-8 | CASSLAFGTSGPYSSYEQYF
TRBJ1-5 | 17 | TRBV19 | CASSIRDLTGINQPQHF
TRBJ2-7 | 13 | TRBV10-1 | CASTPVNGAEQYF
TRBJ1-2 | 16 | TRBV30 | CAWSVPPGRINYGYTF
TRBJ2-1 | 16 | TRBV5-1 | CASSWTSSGPYNEQFF
TRBJ1-1 | 16 | TRBV10-3 | CAISESRVSVNTEAFF
TRBJ2-1 | 20 | TRBV7-2 | CASSLAASGVWVASYNEQFF
TRBJ2-7 | 15 | TRBV4-1 | CASSQVGLAAYEQYF
TRBJ1-6 | 14 | TRBV5-1 | CASSWGGDNSPLHF
TRBJ1-1 | 13 | TRBV12-5 | CASGLRPDTEAFF
TRBJ2-3 | 15 | TRBV7-3 | CASSSTGGLTDTQYF
TRBJ2-7 | 14 | TRBV5-1 | CASSLSRGRYEQYF
TRBJ2-7 | 14 | TRBV28 | CASSSLEGGGEQYF
TRBJ1-1 | 13 | TRBV9 | CASSGTGHTEAFF
TRBJ2-6 | 13 | TRBV18 | CASSPSGANVLTF
TRBJ2-5 | 15 | TRBV19 | CASSMTSGIQETQYF